This T cell receptor (beta chain) is drawn from a study of CD8+CD57+ T cells in acquired aplastic anemia. Looking at the study overall: Each DNA sample taken from sorted CD4+ and CD8+ cells came to 3 to 4 ug on average. Mean read depth for CD4+ cells from healthy donors was roughly 11 million.

Researchers used genomic DNA as the template to profile TCR beta VDJ and CDR3. TCRdb reprocessed the reads with MiXCR, giving one entry per CDR3 protein. The sample lists about 220,000 distinct CDR3 sequences, approximately 35% occurring once. This TCR was recovered from a human donor in good health, serving as a control. Source material: sorted CD4+, CD8+, or CD8+CD57+ T cells (not recorded which) from PBMCs.

CDR3 in DNA: TGTGCCAGCAGCTTGCTTTTGATGGTCATTAGCTCCTACGAGCAGTACTTC. This encodes CASSLLLMVISSYEQYF. V gene TRBV5-4 combines with J gene TRBJ2-7, with D hard to call. CDR1 is SGHNT, CDR2 YYREEE, per germline (reference sequence). This CDR3 has 17 amino acids. Between the trimmed V and J ends, which lost 1 base and 0 bases, there was a span of 17 bases. Supplemented by reference TRBV5-4 and TRBJ2-7, the full variable domain reads ETGVTQSPTHLIKTRGQQVTLRCSSQSGHNTVSWYQQALGQGPQFIFQYYREEENGRGNFPPRFSGLQFPNYSSELNVNALELDDSALYLCASSLLLMVISSYEQYFGPGTRLTVT.